A selection of T cell receptor beta chains follows, all from one sample in a study of CD8 T cells in Susac syndrome. TCRdb analysed the immunoSEQ multiplex PCR reads with MiXCR anew, one entry per CDR3 protein. The repertoire holds about 170,000 distinct CDR3 sequences, with approximately 93% as singletons. Sequencing was done on a sample of CD4+ T cells from PBMCs. The receptors shown here come from a human donor with multiple sclerosis. Both conserved end residues are part of each CDR3. Each record gives: D gene, clone size, J gene, V gene, CDR3 protein, CDR3 DNA. A D gene is named only where the DNA matches it firmly. Size values are once, few and many counts, or a class for expanded clones, and some rows have none.

D gene: .; clone size: .; J gene: TRBJ1-2; V gene: TRBV30; CDR3 protein: CAWSDLVRGSYGYTF; CDR3 DNA: TGTGCCTGGAGTGACCTAGTCCGTGGGTCCTATGGCTACACCTTC
D gene: .; clone size: .; J gene: TRBJ1-5; V gene: TRBV10-3; CDR3 protein: CAISREINQPQHF; CDR3 DNA: TGTGCCATCAGTCGCGAGATCAATCAGCCCCAGCATTTT
D gene: .; clone size: .; J gene: TRBJ2-1; V gene: TRBV3-1; CDR3 protein: CASSPSTPGRPYNEQFF; CDR3 DNA: TGTGCCAGCAGCCCAAGTACACCAGGGCGTCCCTACAATGAGCAGTTCTTC
D gene: .; clone size: .; J gene: TRBJ1-1; V gene: TRBV6-5; CDR3 protein: CASEGQMNTEAFF; CDR3 DNA: TGTGCCAGCGAGGGGCAAATGAACACTGAAGCTTTCTTT
D gene: TRBD2; clone size: .; J gene: TRBJ2-7; V gene: TRBV7-3; CDR3 protein: CASSLGASGIGEQYF; CDR3 DNA: TGTGCCAGCAGCTTAGGGGCTAGCGGGATCGGAGAGCAGTACTTC
D gene: .; clone size: .; J gene: TRBJ2-7; V gene: TRBV25-1; CDR3 protein: CASSSSQGGYEQYF; CDR3 DNA: TGTGCCAGCAGTTCCTCCCAAGGAGGGTACGAGCAGTACTTC
D gene: .; clone size: .; J gene: TRBJ1-2; V gene: TRBV30; CDR3 protein: CAWRDINYGYTF; CDR3 DNA: TGTGCCTGGAGGGACATTAACTATGGCTACACCTTC
D gene: .; clone size: .; J gene: TRBJ1-1; V gene: TRBV19; CDR3 protein: CASSPPGRLNTEAFF; CDR3 DNA: TGTGCCAGTAGTCCTCCGGGACGTTTGAACACTGAAGCTTTCTTT
D gene: .; clone size: .; J gene: TRBJ1-4; V gene: TRBV30; CDR3 protein: CASQPEGLNEKLFF; CDR3 DNA: TGTGCATCGCAGCCGGAGGGACTGAATGAAAAACTGTTTTTT
D gene: .; clone size: .; J gene: TRBJ2-3; V gene: TRBV5-1; CDR3 protein: CASSLTGRDTDTQYF; CDR3 DNA: TGCGCCAGCAGCCTGACGGGCAGGGACACAGATACGCAGTATTTT
D gene: .; clone size: .; J gene: TRBJ2-1; V gene: TRBV5-1; CDR3 protein: CASSLVGAYEQFF; CDR3 DNA: TGCGCCAGCAGCTTGGTTGGCGCCTATGAGCAGTTCTTC
D gene: TRBD1; clone size: .; J gene: TRBJ2-4; V gene: TRBV28; CDR3 protein: CASSFGTGLNIQYF; CDR3 DNA: TGTGCCAGCAGTTTCGGGACAGGGTTGAACATTCAGTACTTC
D gene: .; clone size: once; J gene: TRBJ2-4; V gene: TRBV6-6; CDR3 protein: CASTQTGGNAKNIQYF; CDR3 DNA: TGTGCCAGCACCCAGACAGGAGGGAATGCCAAAAACATTCAGTACTTC
D gene: .; clone size: .; J gene: TRBJ2-5; V gene: TRBV7-2; CDR3 protein: CASSPDRYPETQYF; CDR3 DNA: TGTGCCAGCAGCCCAGACAGGTATCCAGAGACCCAGTACTTC
D gene: .; clone size: .; J gene: TRBJ2-2; V gene: TRBV7-3; CDR3 protein: CASSFDMAGELFF; CDR3 DNA: TGTGCCAGCAGTTTTGACATGGCCGGGGAGCTGTTTTTT
D gene: .; clone size: .; J gene: TRBJ1-2; V gene: TRBV3-1; CDR3 protein: CASSQAVGGDYGYTF; CDR3 DNA: TGTGCCAGCAGCCAAGCCGTCGGGGGAGACTATGGCTACACCTTC
D gene: .; clone size: .; J gene: TRBJ1-1; V gene: TRBV5-1; CDR3 protein: CASSLASTGNTEAFF; CDR3 DNA: TGCGCCAGCAGCTTGGCATCGACAGGGAACACTGAAGCTTTCTTT
D gene: .; clone size: once; J gene: TRBJ1-2; V gene: TRBV20-1; CDR3 protein: CSARSRIGYTF; CDR3 DNA: TGCAGTGCTCGGTCCAGGATAGGCTACACCTTC
D gene: TRBD2; clone size: .; J gene: TRBJ2-3; V gene: TRBV30; CDR3 protein: CAWSVLSGSGTDTQYF; CDR3 DNA: TGTGCCTGGAGTGTACTCAGCGGGAGTGGCACAGATACGCAGTATTTT
D gene: .; clone size: .; J gene: TRBJ1-1; V gene: TRBV25-1; CDR3 protein: CASKGSGVTEAFF; CDR3 DNA: TGTGCCAGCAAGGGGTCAGGGGTAACTGAAGCTTTCTTT
D gene: .; clone size: .; J gene: TRBJ2-7; V gene: TRBV20-1; CDR3 protein: CSARTAGRSSYEQYF; CDR3 DNA: TGCAGTGCCCGAACCGCGGGCAGAAGCTCCTACGAGCAGTACTTC
D gene: .; clone size: .; J gene: TRBJ1-5; V gene: TRBV27; CDR3 protein: CASSFNRGRPQHF; CDR3 DNA: TGTGCCAGCAGTTTTAATCGGGGTCGGCCCCAGCATTTT
D gene: .; clone size: .; J gene: TRBJ1-1; V gene: TRBV7-3; CDR3 protein: CASSEPNTEAFF; CDR3 DNA: TGTGCCAGCAGCGAACCTAACACTGAAGCTTTCTTT
D gene: .; clone size: .; J gene: TRBJ1-3; V gene: TRBV30; CDR3 protein: CAWSPDGYSGNTIYF; CDR3 DNA: TGTGCCTGGAGTCCGGACGGGTACTCTGGAAACACCATATATTTT
D gene: TRBD2; clone size: .; J gene: TRBJ2-1; V gene: TRBV7-2; CDR3 protein: CASRFTSDNEQFF; CDR3 DNA: TGTGCCAGCAGATTTACTAGCGACAATGAGCAGTTCTTC
D gene: TRBD1; clone size: .; J gene: TRBJ1-1; V gene: TRBV7-3; CDR3 protein: CASSLPFVKRTGGGAFF; CDR3 DNA: TGTGCCAGCAGCTTACCCTTCGTCAAACGGACAGGTGGGGGAGCTTTCTTT
D gene: TRBD1; clone size: .; J gene: TRBJ1-2; V gene: TRBV27; CDR3 protein: CASSPGTGGAYGYTF; CDR3 DNA: TGTGCCAGCAGTCCTGGGACAGGGGGCGCCTATGGCTACACCTTC
D gene: .; clone size: few; J gene: TRBJ2-6; V gene: TRBV5-1; CDR3 protein: CASSGNSGANVLTF; CDR3 DNA: TGCGCCAGCAGCGGCAACTCTGGGGCCAACGTCCTGACTTTC
D gene: TRBD1; clone size: once; J gene: TRBJ1-2; V gene: TRBV2; CDR3 protein: CASLLQGVDDYTF; CDR3 DNA: TGTGCCAGCCTACTTCAGGGGGTCGATGACTACACCTTC
D gene: .; clone size: .; J gene: TRBJ2-1; V gene: TRBV5-4; CDR3 protein: CASSSVRGGTDNEQFF; CDR3 DNA: TGTGCCAGCAGCTCAGTTCGGGGTGGGACCGACAATGAGCAGTTCTTC
D gene: .; clone size: .; J gene: TRBJ2-1; V gene: TRBV5-6; CDR3 protein: CASSFRDLRYNEQFF; CDR3 DNA: TGTGCCAGCAGCTTTAGGGACTTGCGGTACAATGAGCAGTTCTTC
D gene: TRBD1; clone size: .; J gene: TRBJ1-2; V gene: TRBV29-1; CDR3 protein: CSVEGQGVGYTF; CDR3 DNA: TGCAGCGTTGAAGGTCAGGGGGTAGGCTACACCTTC
D gene: .; clone size: .; J gene: TRBJ2-7; V gene: TRBV6-2/TRBV6-3; CDR3 protein: CASRPPGLVGEQYF; CDR3 DNA: TGTGCCAGCAGGCCGCCGGGACTGGTGGGGGAGCAGTACTTC
D gene: .; clone size: .; J gene: TRBJ2-3; V gene: TRBV7-9; CDR3 protein: CASSSSTDTQYF; CDR3 DNA: TGTGCCAGCAGCTCCAGCACAGATACGCAGTATTTT
D gene: .; clone size: .; J gene: TRBJ2-1; V gene: TRBV3-1; CDR3 protein: CASSPELLGVRQFF; CDR3 DNA: TGTGCCAGCAGCCCCGAGCTCCTTGGGGTTAGGCAGTTCTTC
D gene: .; clone size: .; J gene: TRBJ2-1; V gene: TRBV4-1; CDR3 protein: CASSLSPPNNEQFF; CDR3 DNA: TGCGCCAGCAGTCTCAGTCCCCCAAACAATGAGCAGTTCTTC
D gene: TRBD1; clone size: .; J gene: TRBJ1-1; V gene: TRBV29-1; CDR3 protein: CSVGEGALNTEAFF; CDR3 DNA: TGCAGCGTTGGCGAGGGGGCCTTGAACACTGAAGCTTTCTTT
D gene: .; clone size: .; J gene: TRBJ2-5; V gene: TRBV19; CDR3 protein: CASSIAREETQYF; CDR3 DNA: TGTGCCAGTAGTATAGCGAGGGAAGAGACCCAGTACTTC
D gene: TRBD1; clone size: .; J gene: TRBJ2-3; V gene: TRBV28; CDR3 protein: CASSLGRQGTDTQYF; CDR3 DNA: TGTGCCAGCAGTTTGGGACGACAGGGAACAGATACGCAGTATTTT
D gene: .; clone size: few; J gene: TRBJ2-3; V gene: TRBV5-4; CDR3 protein: CASSLSAGTDTQYF; CDR3 DNA: TGTGCCAGCAGCTTATCCGCGGGCACAGATACGCAGTATTTT
D gene: TRBD1; clone size: .; J gene: TRBJ1-2; V gene: TRBV28; CDR3 protein: CASSVERGFRGGYGYTF; CDR3 DNA: TGTGCCAGCAGTGTGGAAAGGGGTTTCAGGGGGGGCTATGGCTACACCTTC
D gene: TRBD1; clone size: .; J gene: TRBJ1-2; V gene: TRBV28; CDR3 protein: CASSTDRGGGYTF; CDR3 DNA: TGTGCCAGCAGCACGGACAGGGGTGGAGGCTACACCTTC
D gene: TRBD2; clone size: .; J gene: TRBJ2-4; V gene: TRBV7-8; CDR3 protein: CASSLGLAGEVKNIQYF; CDR3 DNA: TGTGCCAGCAGCTTAGGACTAGCGGGAGAGGTCAAAAACATTCAGTACTTC
D gene: TRBD2; clone size: .; J gene: TRBJ2-5; V gene: TRBV7-8; CDR3 protein: CASSWGLREGETQYF; CDR3 DNA: TGTGCCAGCAGCTGGGGACTCCGGGAGGGAGAGACCCAGTACTTC
D gene: TRBD1; clone size: .; J gene: TRBJ2-7; V gene: TRBV30; CDR3 protein: CAWSVRGPYEQYF; CDR3 DNA: TGTGCCTGGAGTGTCAGGGGGCCCTACGAGCAGTACTTC
D gene: .; clone size: .; J gene: TRBJ2-7; V gene: TRBV7-2; CDR3 protein: CASSLAKGIFYEQYF; CDR3 DNA: TGTGCCAGCAGCTTAGCGAAAGGGATTTTCTACGAGCAGTACTTC